This T cell receptor beta chain was recorded in a study of CD8 T cells in ankylosing spondylitis. This CDR3 has 17 amino acids. V was trimmed by 2 bases and J by 3 bases, leaving 18 bases between them. CDR1 is MNHEY, CDR2 SVGAGI, per germline. Molecular-barcoded quantitative 5'-RACE produced these TCR beta libraries. Using its own MiXCR run on the 5' RACE reads, TCRdb lists one record per CDR3 protein. Of roughly 120,000 distinct CDR3 sequences listed, more than 6.5% are singletons. The TCR comes from a male donor with ankylosing spondylitis or in good health (not recorded which). Sequencing input: blood, either unsorted or a sorted T cell fraction (not recorded which). This chain links TRBV6-5 with TRBJ2-3, with a possible D match to TRBD1 (6 bases). This CDR3 reads CASSYGQGQVRTDTQYF. The DNA for the CDR3 is TGTGCCAGCAGTTACGGTCAGGGGCAGGTCCGGACAGATACGCAGTATTTT.